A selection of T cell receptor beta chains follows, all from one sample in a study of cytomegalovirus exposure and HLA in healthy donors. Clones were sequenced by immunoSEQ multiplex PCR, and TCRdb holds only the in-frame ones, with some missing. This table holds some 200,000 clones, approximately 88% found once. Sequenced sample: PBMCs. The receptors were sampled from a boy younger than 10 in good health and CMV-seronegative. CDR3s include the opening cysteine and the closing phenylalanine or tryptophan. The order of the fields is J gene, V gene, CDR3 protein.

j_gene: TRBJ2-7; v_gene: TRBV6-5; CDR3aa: CASSPTGPYEQYF
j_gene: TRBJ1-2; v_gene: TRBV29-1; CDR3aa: CSVGAGGGYTF
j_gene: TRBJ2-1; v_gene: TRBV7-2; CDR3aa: CASSLVLGSGGGNEQFF
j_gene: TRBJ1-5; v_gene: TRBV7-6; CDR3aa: CASSSTGESQPQHF
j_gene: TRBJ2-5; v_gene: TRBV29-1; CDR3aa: CSVPGTGVETQYF
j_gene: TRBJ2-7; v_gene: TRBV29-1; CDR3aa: CSAGGLRIYEQYF
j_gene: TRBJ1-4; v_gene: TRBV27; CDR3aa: CASRFGWAEGSATNEKLFF
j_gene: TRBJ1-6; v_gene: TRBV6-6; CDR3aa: CASSSRTAKNSPLHF
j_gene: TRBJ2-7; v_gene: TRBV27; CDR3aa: CASSLSGTGGSYEQYF
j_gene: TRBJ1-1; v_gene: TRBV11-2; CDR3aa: CASSLKEGGTEAFF
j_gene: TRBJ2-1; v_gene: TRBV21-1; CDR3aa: CASSKVALTSYNEQFF
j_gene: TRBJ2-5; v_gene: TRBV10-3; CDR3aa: CAISPPGMETQYF
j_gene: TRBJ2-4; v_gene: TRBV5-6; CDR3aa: CASSLSARETPPREYF
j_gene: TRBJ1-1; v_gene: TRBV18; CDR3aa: CASSPTGNTEAFF
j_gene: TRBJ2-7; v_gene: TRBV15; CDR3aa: CATSRGEGGVSYEQYF
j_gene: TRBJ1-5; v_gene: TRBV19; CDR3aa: CASIGFEGANQPQHF
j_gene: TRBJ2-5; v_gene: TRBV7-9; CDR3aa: CASSPRDRDETQYF
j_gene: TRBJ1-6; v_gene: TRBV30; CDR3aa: CAWNPTGFDSPLHF
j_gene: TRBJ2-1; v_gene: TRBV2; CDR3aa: CASSDPGVVNEQFF
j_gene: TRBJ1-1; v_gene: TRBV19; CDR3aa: CASSMDSRSEAFF
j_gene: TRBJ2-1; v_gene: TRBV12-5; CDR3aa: CASGFGTAGINEQFF
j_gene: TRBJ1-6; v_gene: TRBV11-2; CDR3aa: CASSTRRGDSPLHF
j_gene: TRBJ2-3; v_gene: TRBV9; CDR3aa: CASSVRGLAGGLTDTQYF
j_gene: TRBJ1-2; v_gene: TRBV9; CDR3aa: CASSDRANYGYTF
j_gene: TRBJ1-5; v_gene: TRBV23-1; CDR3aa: CASSPLKTGHSNQPQHF
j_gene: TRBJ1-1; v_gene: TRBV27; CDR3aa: CASSPLGQANTEAFF
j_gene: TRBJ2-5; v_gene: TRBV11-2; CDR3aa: CASSPTGTGPQETQYF
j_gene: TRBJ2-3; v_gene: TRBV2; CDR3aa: CASSEAWRGGTDTQYF
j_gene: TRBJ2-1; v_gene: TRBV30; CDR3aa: CAWKSGTIPYNEQFF
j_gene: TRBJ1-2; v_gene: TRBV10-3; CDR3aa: CAIGTKTDLEGYTF
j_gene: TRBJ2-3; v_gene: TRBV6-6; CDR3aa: CASGDSGSGPDTQYF
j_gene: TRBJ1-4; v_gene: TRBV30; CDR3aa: CAWSVSGKEKLFF
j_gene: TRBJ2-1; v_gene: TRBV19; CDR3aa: CASSIRQGRYNEQFF
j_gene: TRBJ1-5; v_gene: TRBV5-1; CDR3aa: CASSLDRGQNQPQHF
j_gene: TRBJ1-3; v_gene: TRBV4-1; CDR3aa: CASRGLGNTIYF
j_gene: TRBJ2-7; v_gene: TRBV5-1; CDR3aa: CASSLGRQDYEQYF
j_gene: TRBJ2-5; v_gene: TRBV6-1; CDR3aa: CASSVTGDKTQYF
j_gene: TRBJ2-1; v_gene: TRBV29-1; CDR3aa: CSLKTDSYNEQFF
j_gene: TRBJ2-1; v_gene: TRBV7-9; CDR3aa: CASMDGRAMDEQFF
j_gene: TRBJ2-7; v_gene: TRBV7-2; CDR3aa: CASSLTRLAGGRHEQYF
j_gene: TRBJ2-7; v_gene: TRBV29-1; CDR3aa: CSVARTSSYEQYF
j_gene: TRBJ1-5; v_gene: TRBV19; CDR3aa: CASSPRPPDMVRNQPQHF
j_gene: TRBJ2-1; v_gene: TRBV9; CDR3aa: CASSVGWGGLGREQFF
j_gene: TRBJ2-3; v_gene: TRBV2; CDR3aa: CASSDRRLAGGRDTQYF
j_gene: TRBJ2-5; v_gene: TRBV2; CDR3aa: CASRADQETQYF
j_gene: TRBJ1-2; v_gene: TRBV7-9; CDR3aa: CASSLPGPANYGYTF
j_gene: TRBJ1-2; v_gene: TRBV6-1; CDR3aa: CASSEHVTSYGYTF
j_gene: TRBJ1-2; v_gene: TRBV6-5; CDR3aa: CASSYDRGYYGYTF
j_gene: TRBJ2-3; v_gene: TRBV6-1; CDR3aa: CASGASGTDTQYF
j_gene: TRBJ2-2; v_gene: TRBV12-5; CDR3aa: CASGFWLASTLTNTGELFF
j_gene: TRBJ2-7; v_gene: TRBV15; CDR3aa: CATSRGTGVYEQYF
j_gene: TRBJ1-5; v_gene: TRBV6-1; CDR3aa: CASIRTGGYSQPQHF
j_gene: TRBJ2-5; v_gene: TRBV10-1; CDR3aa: CASSESSLGGETQYF
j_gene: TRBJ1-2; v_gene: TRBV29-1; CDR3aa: CSVVGGKNGYTF
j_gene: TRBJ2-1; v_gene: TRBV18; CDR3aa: CASSPRTAGAEQFF